This T cell receptor (beta chain) was documented in a study of cytomegalovirus exposure and HLA in healthy donors. Study background: From HLA-typed donors, an early data release held roughly 89 million unique TCRs. Study results and caveats: Later work found most CMV-associated TCR beta chains apparently HLA-restricted.

PCR involved 60 Vbeta and 13 Jbeta primers. Authors' analysis steps: The count from a later analysis was about 80 million unique TCR beta chains, some 10 million of them shared. Profiled with immunoSEQ multiplex PCR; TCRdb holds only in-frame clones, not every one. V, J and clone size derive from that table, while D and trimming were established from the DNA sequence. The sample has some 150,000 clones, about 74% seen once; the top ten hold 4.3%. The CDR3 consists of 18 residues. The germline V gene encodes CDR1 MRHNA and CDR2 SNTAGT. With V trimmed by 5 bases and J by 6 bases, 13 bases remained unmatched. A remark on this clone: The target antigen is unknown.

The TCR was taken from a man between 18 and 35 years old in good health and CMV-seropositive. The chain uses TRBV6-4 and TRBJ2-1, with 13 positions matching TRBD2. Material: PBMCs. CDR3 coding DNA: TGTGCCAGCAGTCCCGGACTAGCGGGGGTCCCATCCCGCAATGAGCAGTTCTTC. Its protein product is CASSPGLAGVPSRNEQFF.